The clone carrying this T cell receptor beta chain was recorded once. Its matching antigen is unknown. Clones were read by immunoSEQ multiplex PCR, and TCRdb kept only the in-frame ones, dropping some. The sample includes 110,000 or so clones, about 83% of them seen just once. The data originate from a study of T cell responses to AZD1222 COVID-19 vaccine. Study-wide points: Donors, mostly white British, included more females; clonal diversity was possibly underestimated.

This CDR3 is built from 17 residues. V lost 2 bases, J lost 9 bases, and 13 bases stayed unmatched. Germline V gene data show CDR1 as KGHSH and CDR2 as LQKENI. The rearrangement links TRBV18 to TRBJ1-6; 7 positions agree with TRBD1. This clonotype was obtained from an adult in good health. The sample consisted of peripheral blood, taken on day 0 of AZD1222 vaccination. In DNA form, the CDR3 reads TGTGCCAGCTCACCAACGGGACAGTCGGGGTTGGGTTCACCCCTCCACTTT. Translation gives CASSPTGQSGLGSPLHF.